This T cell receptor beta chain is from a study of T cell repertoires in cytomegalovirus infection (dated 2019 in TCRdb). Broadly, across the study: Recently identified HLA-C-restricted CMV epitopes, whose presentation resists viral immunomodulation, were targeted by peptide stimulations together with well-studied HLA-B-restricted epitopes. Because public TCR beta signatures pointed to carriage of CMV infection together with the matching HLA type, the HLA type of each donor mattered for the analysis. Summary of the overall study and its limitations: In the ex vivo response, HLA-C-restricted CMV-specific TCR beta clonotypes were dominant, and in two of eight donors the single most frequent clonotype came from this HLA-C-restricted group. Cumulative frequency of public TCR beta family members discriminated carriers of CMV infection plus the relevant HLA type in this cohort and an independent 352-donor cohort.

Looking up the germline V gene yields CDR1 SGHVS and CDR2 FQNEAQ. Measured from the cysteine to the phenylalanine, the CDR3 is 13 residues long. Of the read, only the CDR3 DNA is kept; its 39 bases are in frame from base 1. Deletion took 8 bases off V and 0 bases off J, with a span of 8 bases between the germline ends. Only one count was recorded for this clonotype. Its binding antigen is unknown. There are no base qualities to consult, and no much larger clone falls within one base. Single-read evidence is weak. For sequencing, an Illumina HiSeq 1500 was employed. TCRdb applied fastp at Q25 and MiXCR to the public reads, then kept only in-frame beta chains. CDR3 protein sequences are deduplicated, and each keeps its most common genes and DNA. The sample table holds 680,000 or so distinct CDR3 sequences, of which about 30% were seen once. The biggest ten clones account for 15% to 20% of the sample. According to the study, the label for this sample's treatment or condition signals: in vitro stimulation with specific CMV peptide epitopes to enrich CMV-specific T cells.

Here the chain combines TRBV7-8 and TRBJ1-5; no D segment can be confidently identified. The sequenced sample was cultured PBMCs, obtained from culture after CMV antigen stimulation. The receptor was derived from a human donor in good health (CMV status not recorded). Some clones in this sample may be carry-over from other donors' samples. The DNA sequence is as follows: TGTGCCAGCTCGATGTTTAGCAATCAGCCCCAGCATTTT. This is translated as CASSMFSNQPQHF.